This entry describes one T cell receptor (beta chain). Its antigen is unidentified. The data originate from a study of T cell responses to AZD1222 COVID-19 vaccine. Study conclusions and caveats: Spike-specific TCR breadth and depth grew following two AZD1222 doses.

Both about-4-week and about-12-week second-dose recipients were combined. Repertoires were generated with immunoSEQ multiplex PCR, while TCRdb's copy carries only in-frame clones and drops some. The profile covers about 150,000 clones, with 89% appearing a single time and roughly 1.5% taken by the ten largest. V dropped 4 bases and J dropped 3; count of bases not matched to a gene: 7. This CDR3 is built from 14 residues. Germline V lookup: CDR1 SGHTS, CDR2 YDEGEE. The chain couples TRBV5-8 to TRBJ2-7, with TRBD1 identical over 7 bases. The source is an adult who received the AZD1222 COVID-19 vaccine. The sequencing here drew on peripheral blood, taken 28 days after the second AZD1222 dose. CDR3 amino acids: CASSQGDPFYEQYF. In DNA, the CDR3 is TGTGCCAGCAGCCAGGGGGATCCCTTCTACGAGCAGTACTTC.